The subject of this entry is one TCR beta chain. Its antigen remains unidentified. Generated by immunoSEQ multiplex PCR, the TCRdb table keeps only in-frame clones and is missing some. The data show more than 65,000 clones, 81% seen once. This entry comes from a study of vaccination effects on CD4 cells after COVID-19. Antigen-specific CD4+ T cells were first expanded with viral peptide pools by the ViraFEST assay and only then sequenced. Scientists isolated CD4+ T cells after an approximately ten-day culture period ended. All participants had two doses of either the BNT162b2 or mRNA-1273 vaccine. After fewer than 2.5 million PBMC were placed in each well, they were cultured with approximately 10 IU/ml IL-2 and approximately 9.4 ug/ml peptides. Trimming removed 5 bases from V and 3 bases from J, with 8 bases in between. In germline, CDR1 is SNHLY, CDR2 FYNNEI. The length of the CDR3 is 12 residues.

Specimen: CD4+ T cells from PBMCs cultured with HCoV-229E spike peptides, collected after COVID-19 vaccination. The TCR sequence derives from a human donor who received a COVID-19 vaccine. V and J are TRBV2 and TRBJ2-7; possible D gene TRBD1, 6 bases. CDR3 DNA: TGTGCCAGCAGTTCACAGGGCTACGAGCAGTACGTC. This sequence encodes CASSSQGYEQYV.